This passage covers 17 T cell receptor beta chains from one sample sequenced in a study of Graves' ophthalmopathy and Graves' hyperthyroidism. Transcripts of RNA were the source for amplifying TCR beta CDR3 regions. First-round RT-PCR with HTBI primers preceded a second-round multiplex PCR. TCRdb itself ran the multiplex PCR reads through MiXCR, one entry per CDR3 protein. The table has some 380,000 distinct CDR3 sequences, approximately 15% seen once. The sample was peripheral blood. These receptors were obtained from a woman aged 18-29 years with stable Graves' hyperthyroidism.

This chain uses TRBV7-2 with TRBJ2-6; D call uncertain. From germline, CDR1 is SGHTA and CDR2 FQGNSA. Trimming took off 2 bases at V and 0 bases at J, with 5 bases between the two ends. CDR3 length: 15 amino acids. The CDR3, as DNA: TGTGCCAGCAGCTTATACGACTCTGGGGCCAACGTCCTGACTTTC. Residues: CASSLYDSGANVLTF.

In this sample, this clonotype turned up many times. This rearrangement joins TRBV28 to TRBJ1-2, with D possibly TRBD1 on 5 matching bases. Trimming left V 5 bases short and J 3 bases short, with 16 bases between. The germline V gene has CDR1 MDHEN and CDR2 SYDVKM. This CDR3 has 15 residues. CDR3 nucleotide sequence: TGTGCCAGCAGTCCGCGGGACTTCCTCGACTATGGCTACACCTTC. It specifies CASSPRDFLDYGYTF.

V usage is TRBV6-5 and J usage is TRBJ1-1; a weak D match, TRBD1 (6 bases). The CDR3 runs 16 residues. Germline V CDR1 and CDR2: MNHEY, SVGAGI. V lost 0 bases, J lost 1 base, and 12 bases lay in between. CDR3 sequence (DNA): TGTGCCAGCAGTTACTCGAGAAGGGGGGAGAACACTGAAGCTTTCTTT. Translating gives CASSYSRRGENTEAFF.

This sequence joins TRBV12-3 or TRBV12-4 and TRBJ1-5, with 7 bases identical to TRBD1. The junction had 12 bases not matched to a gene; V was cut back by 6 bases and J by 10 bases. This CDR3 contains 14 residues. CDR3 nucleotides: TGTGCCAGCAGCCCTCCGGGACAGATCAGCCCCCAGCATTTT. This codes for CASSPPGQISPQHF.

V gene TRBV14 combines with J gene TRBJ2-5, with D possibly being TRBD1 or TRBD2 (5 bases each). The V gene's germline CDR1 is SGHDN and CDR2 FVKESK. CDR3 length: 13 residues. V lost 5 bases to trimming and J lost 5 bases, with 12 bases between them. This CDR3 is CASSRGVLETQYF. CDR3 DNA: TGTGCCAGCAGCAGGGGAGTATTGGAGACCCAGTACTTC. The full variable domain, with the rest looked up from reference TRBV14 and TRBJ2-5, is EAGVTQFPSHSVIEKGQTVTLRCDPISGHDNLYWYRRVMGKEIKFLLHFVKESKQDESGMPNNRFLAERTGGTYSTLKVQPAELEDSGVYFCASSRGVLETQYFGPGTRLLVL.

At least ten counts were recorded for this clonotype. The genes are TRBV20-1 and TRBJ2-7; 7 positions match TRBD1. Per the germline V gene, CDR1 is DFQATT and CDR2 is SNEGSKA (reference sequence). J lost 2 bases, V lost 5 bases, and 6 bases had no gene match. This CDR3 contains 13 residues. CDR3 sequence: CSASDRRAYEQYF. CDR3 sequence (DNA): TGCAGTGCTTCGGACAGGCGGGCCTACGAGCAGTACTTC.

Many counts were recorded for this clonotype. The CDR3 sequence: CASVGQTNTGELFF. The CDR3 DNA reads as TGTGCCAGCGTAGGACAAACGAACACCGGGGAGCTGTTTTTT. This chain links TRBV6-5 with TRBJ2-2, with a possible D match to TRBD1 (5 bases). This CDR3 contains 14 residues. Per the germline V gene, CDR1 is MNHEY and CDR2 is SVGAGI. Trimming took 8 bases from V and 0 from J, leaving 10 bases between them.

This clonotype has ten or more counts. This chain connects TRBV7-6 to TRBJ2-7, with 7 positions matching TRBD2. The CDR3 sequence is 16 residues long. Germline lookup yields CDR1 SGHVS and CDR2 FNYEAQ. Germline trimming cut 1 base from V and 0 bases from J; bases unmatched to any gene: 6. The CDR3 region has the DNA TGTGCCAGCAGCTTAGTGCCTAGCGGCCTCTCCTACGAGCAGTACTTC. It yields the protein CASSLVPSGLSYEQYF.

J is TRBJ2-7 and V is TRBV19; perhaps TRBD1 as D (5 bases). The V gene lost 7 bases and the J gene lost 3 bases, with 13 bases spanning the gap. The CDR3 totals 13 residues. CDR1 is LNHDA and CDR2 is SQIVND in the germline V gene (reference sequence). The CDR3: CASNRSMVYEQYF. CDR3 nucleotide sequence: TGTGCCAGTAACAGGTCCATGGTCTACGAGCAGTACTTC.

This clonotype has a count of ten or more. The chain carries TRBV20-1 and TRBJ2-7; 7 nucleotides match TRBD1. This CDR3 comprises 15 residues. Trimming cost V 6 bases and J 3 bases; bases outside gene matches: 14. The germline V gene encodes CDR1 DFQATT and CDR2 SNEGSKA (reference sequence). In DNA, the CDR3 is TGCAGTGCCAGGGGGTTGGGTTCTCAACGCTACGAGCAGTACTTC. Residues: CSARGLGSQRYEQYF.

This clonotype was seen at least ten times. The CDR3 reads CASSLGSETQYF. The DNA of the CDR3 is TGTGCCAGCAGCTTAGGAAGTGAGACCCAGTACTTC. The chain recombines TRBV7-2 with TRBJ2-5; D is unresolved. There are 12 residues in the CDR3. V lost 1 base, J lost 5 bases, and 5 bases lay in between. The germline V gene encodes CDR1 SGHTA and CDR2 FQGNSA.

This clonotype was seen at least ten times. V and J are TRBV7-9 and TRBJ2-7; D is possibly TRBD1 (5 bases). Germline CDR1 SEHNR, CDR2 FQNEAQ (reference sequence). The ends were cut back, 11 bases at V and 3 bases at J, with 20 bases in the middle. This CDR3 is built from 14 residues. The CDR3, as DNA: TGTGCCTGCTCCAGGGCAGGACAATTCTACGAGCAGTACTTC. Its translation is CACSRAGQFYEQYF.

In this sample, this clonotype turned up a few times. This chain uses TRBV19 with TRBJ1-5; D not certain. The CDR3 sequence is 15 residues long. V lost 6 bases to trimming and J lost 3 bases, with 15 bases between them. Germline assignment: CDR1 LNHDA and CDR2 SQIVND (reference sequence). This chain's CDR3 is CASRPSDRPNQPQHF. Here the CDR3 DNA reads TGTGCCAGTAGGCCGTCGGACCGCCCCAATCAGCCCCAGCATTTT.

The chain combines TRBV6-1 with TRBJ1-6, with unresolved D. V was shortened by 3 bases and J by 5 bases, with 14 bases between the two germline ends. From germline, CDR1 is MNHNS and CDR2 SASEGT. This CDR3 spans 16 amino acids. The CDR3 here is CASSDWARSDNSPLHF. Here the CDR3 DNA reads TGTGCCAGCAGTGATTGGGCCAGGAGTGATAATTCACCCCTCCACTTT.

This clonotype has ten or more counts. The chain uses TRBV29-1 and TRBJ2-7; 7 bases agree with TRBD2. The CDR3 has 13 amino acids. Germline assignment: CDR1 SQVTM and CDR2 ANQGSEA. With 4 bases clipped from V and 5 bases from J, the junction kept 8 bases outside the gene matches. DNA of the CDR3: TGCAGCGTTGGGATCGGGGGGAGGAACGAGCAGTACTTC. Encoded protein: CSVGIGGRNEQYF.

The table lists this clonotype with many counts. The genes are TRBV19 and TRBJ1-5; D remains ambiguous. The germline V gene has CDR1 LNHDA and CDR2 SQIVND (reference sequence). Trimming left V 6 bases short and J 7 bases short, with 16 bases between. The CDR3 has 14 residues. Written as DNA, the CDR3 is TGTGCCAGTAGCCATCGCGGTGGCCCCCAGCCCCAGCATTTT. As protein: CASSHRGGPQPQHF.

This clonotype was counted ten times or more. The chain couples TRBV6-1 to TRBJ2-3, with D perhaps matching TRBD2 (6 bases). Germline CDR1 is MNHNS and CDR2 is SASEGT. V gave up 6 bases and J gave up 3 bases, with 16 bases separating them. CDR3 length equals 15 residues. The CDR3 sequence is CASSIELGGTDTQYF. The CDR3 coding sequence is TGTGCCAGCAGCATTGAGTTGGGGGGAACAGATACGCAGTATTTT.